This T cell receptor (beta chain) is drawn from a study of preoperative IRX-2 immunotherapy in early breast cancer (dated by TCRdb to 2018 to 2020). Library preparation used the immunoSEQ multiplex PCR assay. Drawn from immuneACCESS, this table holds only the in-frame rearrangements with V and J called that TCRdb kept. Clones are partly lost; checked studies trace under half to an unresolved V gene and leave the rest unexplained. The sample includes roughly 93,000 clones, with 86% observed a single time. The ten largest clonotypes hold roughly 2% of the sample. Taken from cysteine to phenylalanine, the CDR3 has 14 residues. Only the CDR3 portion is preserved as DNA: 42 bases, with reading frame beginning at the first base. The junction carries 9 bases between V and J, which are trimmed by 2 bases and 4 bases respectively. From the germline V gene, CDR1 is MNHGY and CDR2 is SAAAGT. Turning to this clone: Its antigen has not been determined. No qualities accompany the bases; no much larger clone lies one base away. Other DNA sequences of this sample code for an identical CDR3.

What this sample's treatment or condition label stands for: preoperative locoregional IRX-2 cytokine immunotherapy. The samples were obtained from a phase Ib study in which preoperative, locoregional IRX-2 cytokine immunotherapy intended to prime immune responses was tested. The donors were early-stage breast cancer patients who were given IRX-2 prior to surgery. The TCR sequence derives from a human donor with breast cancer. The rearrangement joined TRBV6-8 to TRBJ1-5, with no reliable assignment of the D segment. Material: tumor tissue, obtained after IRX-2 immunotherapy. The nucleotides are TGTGCCAGCAGTTACGGAGGAGATAATCAGCCCCAGCATTTT. Translated, this is CASSYGGDNQPQHF.